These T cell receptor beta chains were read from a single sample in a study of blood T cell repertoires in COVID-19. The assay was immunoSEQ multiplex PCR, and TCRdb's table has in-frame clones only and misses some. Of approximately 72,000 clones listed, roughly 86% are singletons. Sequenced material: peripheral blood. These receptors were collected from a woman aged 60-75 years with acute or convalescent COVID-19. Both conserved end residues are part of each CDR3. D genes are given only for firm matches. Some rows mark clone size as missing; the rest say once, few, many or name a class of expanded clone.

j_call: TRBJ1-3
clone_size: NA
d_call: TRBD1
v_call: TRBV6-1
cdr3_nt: TGTGCCAGCAGTGAACGGGACAGGGGGCACGGAAACACCATATATTTT
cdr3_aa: CASSERDRGHGNTIYF

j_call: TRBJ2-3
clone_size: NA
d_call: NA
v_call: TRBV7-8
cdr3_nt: TGTGCCAGCAGCTTTTCTCGAGACACAGATACGCAGTATTTT
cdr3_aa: CASSFSRDTDTQYF

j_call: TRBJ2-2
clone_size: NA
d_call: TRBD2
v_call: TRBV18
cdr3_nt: TGTGCCAGCTCGCGGGGGTTCGTGGACACCGGGGAGCTGTTTTTT
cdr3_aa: CASSRGFVDTGELFF

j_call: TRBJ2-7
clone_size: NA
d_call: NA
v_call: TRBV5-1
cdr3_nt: TGCGCCAGCAGCTTGGTGCCGGGGACCTACGAGCAGTACTTC
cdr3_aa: CASSLVPGTYEQYF

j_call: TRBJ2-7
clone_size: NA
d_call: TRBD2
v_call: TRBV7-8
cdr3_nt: TGTGCCAGCAGCCAGAGTGGGACTAGCGGGTTTCTGGGGGAGCAGTACTTC
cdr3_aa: CASSQSGTSGFLGEQYF

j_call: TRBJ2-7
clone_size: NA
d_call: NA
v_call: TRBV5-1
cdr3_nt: TGCGCCAGCAGCTTGGAGGGGCTCGAGCAGTACTTC
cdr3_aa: CASSLEGLEQYF

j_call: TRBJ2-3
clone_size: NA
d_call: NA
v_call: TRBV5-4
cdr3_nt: TGTGCCAGCAGCCCCCCCCGAGGGATATCAGATACGCAGTATTTT
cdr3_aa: CASSPPRGISDTQYF

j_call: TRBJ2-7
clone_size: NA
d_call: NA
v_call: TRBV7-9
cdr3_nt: TGTGCCAGCAGCCGCGATCCAGGTTCCTACGAGCAGTACTTC
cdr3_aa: CASSRDPGSYEQYF

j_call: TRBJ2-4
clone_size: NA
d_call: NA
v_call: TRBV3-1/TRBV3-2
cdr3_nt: TGTGCCAGCAGCCAAGGAAGCAGGGGAGACATTCAGTACTTC
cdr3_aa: CASSQGSRGDIQYF

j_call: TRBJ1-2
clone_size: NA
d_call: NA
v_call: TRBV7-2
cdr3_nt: TGTGCCAGCCGGACGTTGAGGGCGAGCGGCTACACCTTC
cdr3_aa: CASRTLRASGYTF

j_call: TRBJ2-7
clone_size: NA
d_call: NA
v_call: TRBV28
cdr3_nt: TGTGCCAGCAGCCGTTACGAGCAGTACTTC
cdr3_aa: CASSRYEQYF

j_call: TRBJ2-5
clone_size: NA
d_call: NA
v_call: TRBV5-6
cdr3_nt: TGTGCCAGCAGCCGTGGAAGGGGGGAGACCCAGTACTTC
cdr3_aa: CASSRGRGETQYF

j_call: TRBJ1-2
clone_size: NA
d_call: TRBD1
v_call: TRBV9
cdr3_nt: TGTGCCAGCAGCGGAAAACAGACAGGGACGGACGGCTACACCTTC
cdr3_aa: CASSGKQTGTDGYTF

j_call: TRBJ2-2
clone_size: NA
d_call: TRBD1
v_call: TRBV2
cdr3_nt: TGTGCCAGCACAGGGGGCGTTTTGCCCGGGGAGCTGTTTTTT
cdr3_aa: CASTGGVLPGELFF

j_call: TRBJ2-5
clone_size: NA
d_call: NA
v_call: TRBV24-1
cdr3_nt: TGTGCCACCAGCCTCGGGGTTGCGGCCCAAGAGACCCAGTACTTC
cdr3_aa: CATSLGVAAQETQYF

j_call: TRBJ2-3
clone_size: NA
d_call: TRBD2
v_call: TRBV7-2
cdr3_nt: TGTGCCAGCAGCTTAGAGGGCACTAGCGGGGGGATCGATACGCAGTATTTT
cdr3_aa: CASSLEGTSGGIDTQYF

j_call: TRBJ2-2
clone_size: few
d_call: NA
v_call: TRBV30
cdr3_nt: TGTGCCTGGATGACAGGGAGGACCGGGGAGCTGTTTTTT
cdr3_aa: CAWMTGRTGELFF

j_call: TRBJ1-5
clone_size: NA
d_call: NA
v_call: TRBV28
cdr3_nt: TGTGCCAGCAGCCCCGCCCCGCCAGCGGCCTGGATCAATCAGCCCCAGCATTTT
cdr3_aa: CASSPAPPAAWINQPQHF

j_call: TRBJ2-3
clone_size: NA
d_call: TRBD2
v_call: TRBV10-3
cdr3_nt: TGTGCCATCAGTCTTAGCGGGGGGACAGATACGCAGTATTTT
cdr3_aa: CAISLSGGTDTQYF

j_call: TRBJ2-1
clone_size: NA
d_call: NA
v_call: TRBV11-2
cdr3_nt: TGTGCCAGCAGCTTACAGGTTTTGGGTGAGCAGTTCTTC
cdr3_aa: CASSLQVLGEQFF

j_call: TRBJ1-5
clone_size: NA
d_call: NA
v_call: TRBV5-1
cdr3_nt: TGCGCCAGCAGCTTGGACAGTAGCAATCAGCCCCAGCATTTT
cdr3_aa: CASSLDSSNQPQHF

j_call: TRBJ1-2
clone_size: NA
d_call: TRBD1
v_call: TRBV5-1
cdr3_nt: TGCGCCAGCAGCTTGGCAGGGGGTGATGGCTACACCTTC
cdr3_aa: CASSLAGGDGYTF

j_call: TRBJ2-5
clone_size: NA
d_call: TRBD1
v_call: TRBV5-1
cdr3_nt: TGCGCCAGCAGCCATTCCGACCAGGGGGAGTACCTCCAAGAGACCCAGTACTTC
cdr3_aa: CASSHSDQGEYLQETQYF

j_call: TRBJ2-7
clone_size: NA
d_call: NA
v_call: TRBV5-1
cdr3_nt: TGCGCCAGCAGAACAGGAAGCGAGCAGTACTTC
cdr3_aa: CASRTGSEQYF

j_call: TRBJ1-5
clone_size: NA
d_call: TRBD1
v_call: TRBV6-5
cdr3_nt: TGTGCCAGCAGTCAGACAGGGAGGCGGCAGCCCCAGCATTTT
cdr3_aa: CASSQTGRRQPQHF

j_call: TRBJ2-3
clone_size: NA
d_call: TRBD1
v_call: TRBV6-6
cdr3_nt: TGTGCCAGCAGTTACCCTATCGGACAGGGGGGTACGCAGTATTTT
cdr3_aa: CASSYPIGQGGTQYF

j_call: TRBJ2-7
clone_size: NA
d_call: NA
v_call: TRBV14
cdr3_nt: TGTGCCAGCAGCCAAGCAAGCGGCCCTTACCCCTACGAGCAGTACTTC
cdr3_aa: CASSQASGPYPYEQYF

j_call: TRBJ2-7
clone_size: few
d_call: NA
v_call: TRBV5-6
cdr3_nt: TGTGCCAGCAGCTTGGAACAGGGCCTTTCCCACGAGCAGTACTTC
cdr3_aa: CASSLEQGLSHEQYF

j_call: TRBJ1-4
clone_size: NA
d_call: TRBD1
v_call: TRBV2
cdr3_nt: TGTGCCAGCAGTGCAGGGGGCTCTAATGAAAAACTGTTTTTT
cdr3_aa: CASSAGGSNEKLFF

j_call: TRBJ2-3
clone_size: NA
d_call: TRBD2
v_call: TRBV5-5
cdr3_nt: TGTGCCAGCAGCCGACTAGCGGGAAGCACAGATACGCAGTATTTT
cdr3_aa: CASSRLAGSTDTQYF

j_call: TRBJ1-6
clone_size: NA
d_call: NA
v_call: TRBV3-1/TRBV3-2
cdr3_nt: TGTGCCAGCAGAGAGTCGGGACACGCCGCACCCCTCCACTTT
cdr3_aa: CASRESGHAAPLHF

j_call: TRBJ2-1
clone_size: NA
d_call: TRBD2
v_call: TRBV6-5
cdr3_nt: TGTGCCAGCATGGGGAGCGGGGGCCTTTACAATGAGCAGTTCTTC
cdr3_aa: CASMGSGGLYNEQFF

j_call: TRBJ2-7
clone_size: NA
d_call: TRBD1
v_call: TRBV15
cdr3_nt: TGTGCCACCTCAGAGACAGGGAATTCGTACGAGCAGTACTTC
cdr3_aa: CATSETGNSYEQYF

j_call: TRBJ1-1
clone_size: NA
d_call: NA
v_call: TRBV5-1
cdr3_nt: TGCGCCAGCAGCTCGCGGACGGGAAGGAACACTGAAGCTTTCTTT
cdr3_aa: CASSSRTGRNTEAFF

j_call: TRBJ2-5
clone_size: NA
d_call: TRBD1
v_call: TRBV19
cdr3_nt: TGTGCCAGTAAGGGCAGGGGGCAGGAGACCCAGTACTTC
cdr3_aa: CASKGRGQETQYF

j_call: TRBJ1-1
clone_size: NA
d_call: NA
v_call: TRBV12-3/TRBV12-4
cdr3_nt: TGTGCCAGCAGTTTGCGGCAGGGCACTGAAGCTTTCTTT
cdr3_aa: CASSLRQGTEAFF

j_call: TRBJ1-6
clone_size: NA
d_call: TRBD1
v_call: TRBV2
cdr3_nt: TGTGCCAGCAGGACCGGGACAGGGAGTTCACCCCTCCACTTT
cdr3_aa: CASRTGTGSSPLHF

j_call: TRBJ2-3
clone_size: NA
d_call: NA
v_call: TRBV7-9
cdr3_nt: TGTGCCAGCAGCTTCAGGGGAGATACGCAGTATTTT
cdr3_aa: CASSFRGDTQYF